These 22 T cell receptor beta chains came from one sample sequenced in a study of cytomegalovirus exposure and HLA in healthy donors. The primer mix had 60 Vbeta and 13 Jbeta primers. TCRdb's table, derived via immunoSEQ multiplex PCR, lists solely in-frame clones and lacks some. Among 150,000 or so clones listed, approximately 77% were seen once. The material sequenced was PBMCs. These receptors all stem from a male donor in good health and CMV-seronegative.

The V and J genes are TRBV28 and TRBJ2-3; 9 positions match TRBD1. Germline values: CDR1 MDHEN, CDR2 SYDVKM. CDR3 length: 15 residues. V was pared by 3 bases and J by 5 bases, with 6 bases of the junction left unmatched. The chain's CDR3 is CASSLGNRGQDTQYF. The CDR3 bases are TGTGCCAGCAGTTTGGGTAACAGGGGGCAAGATACGCAGTATTTT.

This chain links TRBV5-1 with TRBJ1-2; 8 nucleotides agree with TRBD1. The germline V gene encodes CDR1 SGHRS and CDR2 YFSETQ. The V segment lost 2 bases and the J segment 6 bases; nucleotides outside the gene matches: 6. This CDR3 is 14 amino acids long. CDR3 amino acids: CASSFMSGGNGYTF. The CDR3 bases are TGCGCCAGCAGCTTTATGTCAGGGGGCAATGGCTACACCTTC.

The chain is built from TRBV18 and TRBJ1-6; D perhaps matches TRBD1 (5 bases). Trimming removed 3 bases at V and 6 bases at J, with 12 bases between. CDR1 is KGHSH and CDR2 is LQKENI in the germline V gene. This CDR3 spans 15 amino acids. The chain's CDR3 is CASSPQPGLNSPLHF. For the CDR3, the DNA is TGTGCCAGCTCACCCCAACCGGGACTTAATTCACCCCTCCACTTT. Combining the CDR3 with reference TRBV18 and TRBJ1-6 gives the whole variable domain NAGVMQNPRHLVRRRGQEARLRCSPMKGHSHVYWYRQLPEEGLKFMVYLQKENIIDESGMPKERFSAEFPKEGPSILRIQQVVRGDSAAYFCASSPQPGLNSPLHFGNGTRLTVT.

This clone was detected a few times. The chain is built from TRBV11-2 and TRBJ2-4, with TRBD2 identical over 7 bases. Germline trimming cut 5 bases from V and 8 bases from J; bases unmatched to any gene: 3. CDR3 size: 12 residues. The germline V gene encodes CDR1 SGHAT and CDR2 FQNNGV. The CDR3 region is CASSPSGDIQYF. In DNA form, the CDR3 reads TGTGCCAGCAGCCCCAGCGGGGACATTCAGTACTTC.

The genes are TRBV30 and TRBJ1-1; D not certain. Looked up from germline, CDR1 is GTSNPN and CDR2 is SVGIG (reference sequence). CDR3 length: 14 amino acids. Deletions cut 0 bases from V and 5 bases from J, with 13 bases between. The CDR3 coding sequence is TGTGCCTGGAGTGTGCTCGTGGGCGAAACTGAAGCTTTCTTT. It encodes CAWSVLVGETEAFF.

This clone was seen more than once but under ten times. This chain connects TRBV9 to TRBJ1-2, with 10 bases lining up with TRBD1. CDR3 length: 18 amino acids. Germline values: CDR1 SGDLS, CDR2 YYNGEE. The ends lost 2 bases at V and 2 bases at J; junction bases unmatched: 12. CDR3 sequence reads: CASSVTGTGVHENYGYTF. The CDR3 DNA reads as TGTGCCAGCAGCGTCACTGGGACAGGGGTCCACGAGAACTATGGCTACACCTTC.

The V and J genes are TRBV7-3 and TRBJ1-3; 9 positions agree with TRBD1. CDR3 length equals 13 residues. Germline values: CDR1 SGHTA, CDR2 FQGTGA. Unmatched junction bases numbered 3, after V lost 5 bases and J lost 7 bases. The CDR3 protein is CASSPTGGNTIYF. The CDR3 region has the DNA TGTGCCAGCAGCCCGACAGGGGGGAACACCATATATTTT.

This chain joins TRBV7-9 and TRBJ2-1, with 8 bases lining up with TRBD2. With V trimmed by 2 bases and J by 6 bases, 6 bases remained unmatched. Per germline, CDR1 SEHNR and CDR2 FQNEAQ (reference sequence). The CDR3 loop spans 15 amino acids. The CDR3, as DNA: TGTGCCAGCAGCTTAAGAGCGGGAGATCCCAATGAGCAGTTCTTC. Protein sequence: CASSLRAGDPNEQFF.

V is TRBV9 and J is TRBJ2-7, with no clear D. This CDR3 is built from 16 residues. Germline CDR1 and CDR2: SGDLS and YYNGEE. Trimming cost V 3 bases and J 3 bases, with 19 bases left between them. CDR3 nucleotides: TGTGCCAGCAGCGCTAACCCGAGAGGAGAAGTCTACGAGCAGTACTTC. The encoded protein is CASSANPRGEVYEQYF.

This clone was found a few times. The CDR3 nucleotides are TGTGCCAGCAGTTATCCAGGGTCCGGCGAAAAACTGTTTTTT. Translated, it gives CASSYPGSGEKLFF. The chain has TRBV6-1 and TRBJ1-4, with D perhaps TRBD1 (5 bases). The V end was cut by 5 bases, the J end by 8 bases, with 15 bases between. The CDR3 length is 14 residues. Germline V lookup: CDR1 MNHNS, CDR2 SASEGT.

For the CDR3, the DNA is TGTGCCAGCAGTTCCGCGACAGAGGGGGTAACTAGGGGAAACACCATATATTTT. Translation: CASSSATEGVTRGNTIYF. This chain links TRBV27 with TRBJ1-3, with a possible D match to TRBD1 (6 bases). Germline lookup yields CDR1 MNHEY and CDR2 SMNVEV (reference sequence). The CDR3 runs to 18 residues. V was trimmed by 4 bases and J by 4 bases, leaving 23 bases between them.

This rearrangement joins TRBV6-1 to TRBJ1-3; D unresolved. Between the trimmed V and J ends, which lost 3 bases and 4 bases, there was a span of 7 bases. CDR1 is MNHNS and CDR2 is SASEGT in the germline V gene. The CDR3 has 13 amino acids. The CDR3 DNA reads TGTGCCAGCAGTGAGCAGGCGGGAAACACCATATATTTT. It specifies CASSEQAGNTIYF.

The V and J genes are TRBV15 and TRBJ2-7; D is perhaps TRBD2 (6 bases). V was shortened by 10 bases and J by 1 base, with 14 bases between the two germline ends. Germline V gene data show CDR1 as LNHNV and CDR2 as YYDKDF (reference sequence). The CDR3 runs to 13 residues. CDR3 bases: TGTGCCATATCAGCGGGTCCTTCCTACGAGCAGTACTTC. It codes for CAISAGPSYEQYF.

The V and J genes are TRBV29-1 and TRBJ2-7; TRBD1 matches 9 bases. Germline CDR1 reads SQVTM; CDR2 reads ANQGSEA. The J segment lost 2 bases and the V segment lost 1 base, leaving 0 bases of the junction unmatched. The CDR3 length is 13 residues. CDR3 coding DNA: TGCAGCGTTGAAGGGACAGGGGCCTACGAGCAGTACTTC. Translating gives CSVEGTGAYEQYF.

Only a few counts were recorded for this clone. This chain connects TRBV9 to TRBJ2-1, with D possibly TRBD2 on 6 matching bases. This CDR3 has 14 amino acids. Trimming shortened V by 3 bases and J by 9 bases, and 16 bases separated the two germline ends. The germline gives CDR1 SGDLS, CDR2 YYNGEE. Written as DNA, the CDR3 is TGTGCCAGCAGCGCCCTCGGGAGTCGGAGTGAGCAGTTCTTC. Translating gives CASSALGSRSEQFF.

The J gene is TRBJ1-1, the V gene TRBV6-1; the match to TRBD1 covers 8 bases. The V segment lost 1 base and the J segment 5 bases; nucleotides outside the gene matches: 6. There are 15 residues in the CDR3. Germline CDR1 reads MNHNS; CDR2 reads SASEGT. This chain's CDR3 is CASSEEDRVGTEAFF. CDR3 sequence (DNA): TGTGCCAGCAGTGAAGAGGACAGGGTTGGGACTGAAGCTTTCTTT.

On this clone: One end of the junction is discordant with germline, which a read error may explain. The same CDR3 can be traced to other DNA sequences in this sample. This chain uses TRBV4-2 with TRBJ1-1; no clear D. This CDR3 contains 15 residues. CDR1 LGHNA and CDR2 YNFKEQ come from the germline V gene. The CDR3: CASSQVQVMNTEAFF. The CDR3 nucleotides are TGTGCCAGCAGCCAAGTTCAGGTTATGAACACTGAAGCCTTCTTT.

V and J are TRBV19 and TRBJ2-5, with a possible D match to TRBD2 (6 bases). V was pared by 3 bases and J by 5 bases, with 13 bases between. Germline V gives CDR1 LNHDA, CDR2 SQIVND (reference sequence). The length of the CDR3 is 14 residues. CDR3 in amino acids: CASSIFRESETQYF. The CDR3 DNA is TGTGCCAGTAGTATCTTTCGGGAGTCGGAGACCCAGTACTTC. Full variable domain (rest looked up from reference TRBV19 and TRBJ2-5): DGGITQSPKYLFRKEGQNVTLSCEQNLNHDAMYWYRQDPGQGLRLIYYSQIVNDFQKGDIAEGYSVSREKKESFPLTVTSAQKNPTAFYLCASSIFRESETQYFGPGTRLLVL.

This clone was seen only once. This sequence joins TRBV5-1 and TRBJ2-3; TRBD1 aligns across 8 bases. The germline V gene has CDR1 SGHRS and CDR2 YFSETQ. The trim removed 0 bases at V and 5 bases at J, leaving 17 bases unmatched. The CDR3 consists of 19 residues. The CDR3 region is CASSLGDRGRSRARDTQYF. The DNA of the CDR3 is TGCGCCAGCAGCTTGGGTGACAGGGGTCGATCCCGGGCCCGAGATACGCAGTATTTT.

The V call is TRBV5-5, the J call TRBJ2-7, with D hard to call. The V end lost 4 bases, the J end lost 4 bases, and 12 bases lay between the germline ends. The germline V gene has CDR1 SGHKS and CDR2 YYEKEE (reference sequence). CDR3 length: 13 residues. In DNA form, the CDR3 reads TGTGCCAGCAGCGGCGGAGACTCATACGAGCAGTACTTC. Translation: CASSGGDSYEQYF.

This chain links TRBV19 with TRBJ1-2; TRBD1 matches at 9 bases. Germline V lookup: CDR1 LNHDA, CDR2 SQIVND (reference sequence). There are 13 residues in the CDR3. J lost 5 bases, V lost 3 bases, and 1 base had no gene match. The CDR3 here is CASSMGTGYGYTF. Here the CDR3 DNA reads TGTGCCAGTAGTATGGGGACAGGGTATGGCTACACCTTC.

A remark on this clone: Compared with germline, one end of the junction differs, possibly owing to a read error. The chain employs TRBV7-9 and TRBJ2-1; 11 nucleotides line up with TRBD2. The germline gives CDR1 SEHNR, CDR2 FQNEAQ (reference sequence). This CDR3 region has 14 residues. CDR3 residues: CSSSFSGRVDEQFF. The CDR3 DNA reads TGTTCCAGCAGCTTTAGCGGGAGGGTCGATGAGCAGTTCTTC.